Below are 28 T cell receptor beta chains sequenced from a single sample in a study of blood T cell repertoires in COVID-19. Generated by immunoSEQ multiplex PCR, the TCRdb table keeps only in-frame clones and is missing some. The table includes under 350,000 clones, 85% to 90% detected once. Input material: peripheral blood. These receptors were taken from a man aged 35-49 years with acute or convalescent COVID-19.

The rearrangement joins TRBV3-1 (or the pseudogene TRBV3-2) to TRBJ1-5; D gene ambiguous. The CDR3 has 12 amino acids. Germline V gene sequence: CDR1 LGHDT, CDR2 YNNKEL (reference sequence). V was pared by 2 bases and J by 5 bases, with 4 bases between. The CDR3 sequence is CASSQLDQPQHF. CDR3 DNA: TGTGCCAGCAGCCAACTTGATCAGCCCCAGCATTTT.

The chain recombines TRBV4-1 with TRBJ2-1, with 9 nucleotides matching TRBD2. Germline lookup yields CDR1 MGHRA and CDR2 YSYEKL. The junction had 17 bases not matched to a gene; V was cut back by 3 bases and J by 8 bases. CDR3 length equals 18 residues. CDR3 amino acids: CASSHMPPGGGAWDEQFF. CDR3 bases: TGCGCCAGCAGCCATATGCCCCCCGGCGGGGGGGCCTGGGATGAGCAGTTCTTC.

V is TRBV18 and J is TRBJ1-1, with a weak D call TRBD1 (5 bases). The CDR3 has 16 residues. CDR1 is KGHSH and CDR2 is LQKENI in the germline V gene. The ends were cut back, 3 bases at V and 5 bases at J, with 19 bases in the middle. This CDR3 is CASSPWVGGESTEAFF. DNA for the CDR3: TGTGCCAGCTCACCCTGGGTTGGAGGGGAGTCGACTGAAGCTTTCTTT.

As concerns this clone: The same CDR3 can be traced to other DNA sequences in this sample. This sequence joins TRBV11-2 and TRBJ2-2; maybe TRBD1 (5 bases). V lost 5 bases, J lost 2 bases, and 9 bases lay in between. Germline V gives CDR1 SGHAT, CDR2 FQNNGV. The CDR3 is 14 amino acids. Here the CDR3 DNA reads TGTGCCAGCAGCCTTAGGGGAAACACCGGGGAGCTGTTTTTT. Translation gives CASSLRGNTGELFF.

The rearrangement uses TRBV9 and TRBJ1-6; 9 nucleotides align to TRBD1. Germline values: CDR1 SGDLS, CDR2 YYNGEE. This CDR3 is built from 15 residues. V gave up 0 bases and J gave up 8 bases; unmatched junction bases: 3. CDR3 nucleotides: TGTGCCAGCAGCGTAGGGGACAGGGACTATTCACCCCTCCACTTT. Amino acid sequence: CASSVGDRDYSPLHF.

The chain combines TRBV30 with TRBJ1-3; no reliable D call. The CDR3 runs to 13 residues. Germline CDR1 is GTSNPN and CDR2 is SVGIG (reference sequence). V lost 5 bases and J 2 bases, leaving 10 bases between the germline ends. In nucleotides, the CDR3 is TGTGCCTGGGACAAGAGTGCTGGAAACACCATATATTTT. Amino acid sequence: CAWDKSAGNTIYF.

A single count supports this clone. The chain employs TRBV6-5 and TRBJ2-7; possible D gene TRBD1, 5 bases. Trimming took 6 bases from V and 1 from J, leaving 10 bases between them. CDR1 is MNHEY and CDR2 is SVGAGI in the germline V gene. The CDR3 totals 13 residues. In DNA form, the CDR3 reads TGTGCCAGCAGCCCGGACAAGTCCTACGAGCAGTACTTC. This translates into CASSPDKSYEQYF.

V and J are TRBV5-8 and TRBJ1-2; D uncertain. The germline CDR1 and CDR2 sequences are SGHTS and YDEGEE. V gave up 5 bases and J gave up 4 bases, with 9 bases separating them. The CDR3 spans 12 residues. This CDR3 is CASSYNTYGYTF. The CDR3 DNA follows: TGTGCCAGCAGTTACAACACCTATGGCTACACCTTC.

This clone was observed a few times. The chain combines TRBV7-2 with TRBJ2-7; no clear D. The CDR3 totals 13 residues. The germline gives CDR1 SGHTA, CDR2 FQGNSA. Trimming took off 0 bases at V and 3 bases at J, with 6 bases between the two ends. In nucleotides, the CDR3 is TGTGCCAGCAGCTTAGCAGCCCGCTACGAGCAGTACTTC. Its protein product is CASSLAARYEQYF.

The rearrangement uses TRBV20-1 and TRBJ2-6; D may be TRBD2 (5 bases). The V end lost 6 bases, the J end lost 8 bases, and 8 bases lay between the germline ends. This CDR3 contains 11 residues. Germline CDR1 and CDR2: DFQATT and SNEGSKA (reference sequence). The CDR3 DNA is TGCAGTGCACTAGATCCCAACGTCCTGACTTTC. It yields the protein CSALDPNVLTF.

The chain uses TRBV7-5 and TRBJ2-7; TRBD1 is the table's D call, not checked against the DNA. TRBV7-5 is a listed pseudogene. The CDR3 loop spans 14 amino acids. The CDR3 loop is CVRSPQGPGDMKYF. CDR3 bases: TGTGTCAGAAGCCCACAGGGTCCCGGGGACATGAAGTACTTC.

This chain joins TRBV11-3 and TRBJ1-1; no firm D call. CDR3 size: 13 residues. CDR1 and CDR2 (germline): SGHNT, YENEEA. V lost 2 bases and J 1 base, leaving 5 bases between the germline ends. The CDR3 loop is CASSLRGNTEAFF. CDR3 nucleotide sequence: TGTGCCAGCAGCTTACGAGGGAACACTGAAGCTTTCTTT. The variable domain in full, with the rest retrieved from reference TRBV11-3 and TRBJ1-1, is EAGVVQSPRYKIIEKKQPVAFWCNPISGHNTLYWYLQNLGQGPELLIRYENEEAVDDSQLPKDRFSAERLKGVDSTLKIQPAELGDSAVYLCASSLRGNTEAFFGQGTRLTVV.

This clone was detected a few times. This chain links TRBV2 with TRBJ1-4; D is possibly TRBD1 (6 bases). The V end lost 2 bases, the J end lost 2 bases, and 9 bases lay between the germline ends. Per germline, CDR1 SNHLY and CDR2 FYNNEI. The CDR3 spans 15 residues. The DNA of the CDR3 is TGTGCCAGCAGTGAAAGGGGGAAGACTAATGAAAAACTGTTTTTT. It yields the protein CASSERGKTNEKLFF.

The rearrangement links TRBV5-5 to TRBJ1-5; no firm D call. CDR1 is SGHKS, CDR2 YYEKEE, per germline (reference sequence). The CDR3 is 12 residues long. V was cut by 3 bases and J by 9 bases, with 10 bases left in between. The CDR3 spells CASSWNTGPQHF. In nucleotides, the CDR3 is TGTGCCAGCAGCTGGAATACGGGGCCCCAGCATTTT. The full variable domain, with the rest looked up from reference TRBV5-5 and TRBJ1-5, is DAGVTQSPTHLIKTRGQQVTLRCSPISGHKSVSWYQQVLGQGPQFIFQYYEKEERGRGNFPDRFSARQFPNYSSELNVNALLLGDSALYLCASSWNTGPQHFGDGTRLSIL.

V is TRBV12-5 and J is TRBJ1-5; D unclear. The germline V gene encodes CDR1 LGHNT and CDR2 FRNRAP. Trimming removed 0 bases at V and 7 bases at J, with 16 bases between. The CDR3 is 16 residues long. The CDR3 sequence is CASGLVLGGLVQPQHF. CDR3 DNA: TGTGCTAGTGGTTTGGTACTGGGAGGGTTAGTCCAGCCCCAGCATTTT. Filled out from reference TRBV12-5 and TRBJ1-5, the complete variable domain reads DARVTQTPRHKVTEMGQEVTMRCQPILGHNTVFWYRQTMMQGLELLAYFRNRAPLDDSGMPKDRFSAEMPDATLATLKIQPSEPRDSAVYFCASGLVLGGLVQPQHFGDGTRLSIL.

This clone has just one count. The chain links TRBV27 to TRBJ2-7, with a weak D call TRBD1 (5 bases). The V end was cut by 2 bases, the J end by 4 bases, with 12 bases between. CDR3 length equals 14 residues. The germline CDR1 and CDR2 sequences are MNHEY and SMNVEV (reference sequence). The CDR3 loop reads CASSLGAAGYEQYF. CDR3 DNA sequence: TGTGCCAGCAGTTTAGGGGCCGCAGGGTACGAGCAGTACTTC.

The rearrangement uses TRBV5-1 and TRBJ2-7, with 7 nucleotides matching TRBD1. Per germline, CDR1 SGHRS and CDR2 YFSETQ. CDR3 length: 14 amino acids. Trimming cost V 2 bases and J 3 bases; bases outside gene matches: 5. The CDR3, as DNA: TGCGCCAGCAGCTTAAGACAGGGTATCTACGAGCAGTACTTC. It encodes CASSLRQGIYEQYF. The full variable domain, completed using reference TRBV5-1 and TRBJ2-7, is KAGVTQTPRYLIKTRGQQVTLSCSPISGHRSVSWYQQTPGQGLQFLFEYFSETQRNKGNFPGRFSGRQFSNSRSEMNVSTLELGDSALYLCASSLRQGIYEQYFGPGTRLTVT.

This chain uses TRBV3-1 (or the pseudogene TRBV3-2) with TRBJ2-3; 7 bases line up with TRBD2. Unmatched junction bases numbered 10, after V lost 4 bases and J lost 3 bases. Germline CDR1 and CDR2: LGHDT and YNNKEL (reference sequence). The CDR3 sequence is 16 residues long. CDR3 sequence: CASSLSTGGGTDTQYF. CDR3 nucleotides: TGTGCCAGCAGCCTCTCCACGGGAGGAGGGACAGATACGCAGTATTTT.

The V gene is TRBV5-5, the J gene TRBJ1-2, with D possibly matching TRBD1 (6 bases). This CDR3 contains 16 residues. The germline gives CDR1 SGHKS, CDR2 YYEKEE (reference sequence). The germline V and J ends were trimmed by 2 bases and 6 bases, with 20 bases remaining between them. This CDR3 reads CASSLRWSGEVDGYTF. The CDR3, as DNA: TGTGCCAGCAGCTTAAGGTGGTCAGGGGAAGTAGATGGCTACACCTTC.

The CDR3 protein is CANRQGGGSGYTF. Written as DNA, the CDR3 is TGTGCTAACCGTCAGGGGGGTGGGTCTGGCTACACCTTC. V gene TRBV6-5 combines with J gene TRBJ1-2, with 7 bases matching TRBD1. CDR3 size: 13 residues. Germline-derived CDR1 and CDR2 are MNHEY and SVGAGI.

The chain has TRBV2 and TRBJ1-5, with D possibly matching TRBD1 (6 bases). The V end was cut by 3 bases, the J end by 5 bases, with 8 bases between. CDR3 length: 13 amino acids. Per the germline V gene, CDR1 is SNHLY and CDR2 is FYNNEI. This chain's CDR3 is CASSEDSYQPQHF. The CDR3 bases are TGTGCCAGCAGTGAGGACAGCTATCAGCCCCAGCATTTT.

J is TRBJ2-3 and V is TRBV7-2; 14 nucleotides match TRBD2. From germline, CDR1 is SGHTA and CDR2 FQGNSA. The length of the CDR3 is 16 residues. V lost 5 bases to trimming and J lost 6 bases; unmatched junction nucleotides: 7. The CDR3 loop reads CASSAGLAGGGDTQYF. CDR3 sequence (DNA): TGTGCCAGCAGCGCAGGACTAGCGGGGGGAGGGGATACGCAGTATTTT.

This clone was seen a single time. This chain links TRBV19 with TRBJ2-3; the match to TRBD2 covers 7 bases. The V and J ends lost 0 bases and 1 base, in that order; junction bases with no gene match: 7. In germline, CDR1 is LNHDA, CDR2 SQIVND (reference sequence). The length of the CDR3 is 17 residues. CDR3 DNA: TGTGCCAGTAGTATAGATTCCACCGGACTAGGCACAGATACGCAGTATTTT. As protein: CASSIDSTGLGTDTQYF.

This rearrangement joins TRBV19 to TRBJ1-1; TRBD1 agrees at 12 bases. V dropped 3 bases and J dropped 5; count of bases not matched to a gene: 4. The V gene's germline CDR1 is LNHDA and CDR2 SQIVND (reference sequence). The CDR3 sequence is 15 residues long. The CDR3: CASSIPGQGATEAFF. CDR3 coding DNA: TGTGCCAGTAGTATTCCGGGACAGGGGGCGACTGAAGCTTTCTTT.

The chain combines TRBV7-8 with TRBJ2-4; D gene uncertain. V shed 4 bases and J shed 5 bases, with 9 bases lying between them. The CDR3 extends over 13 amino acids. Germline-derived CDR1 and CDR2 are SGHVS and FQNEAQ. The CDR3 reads CASSYHYENIQYF. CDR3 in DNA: TGTGCCAGCAGCTACCACTATGAAAACATTCAGTACTTC.

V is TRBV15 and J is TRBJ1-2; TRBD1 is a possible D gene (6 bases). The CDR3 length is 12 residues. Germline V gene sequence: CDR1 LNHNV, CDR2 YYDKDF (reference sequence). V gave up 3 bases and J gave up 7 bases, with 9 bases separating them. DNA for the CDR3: TGTGCCACCAGCAGTACAGGGTCTGGCTACACCTTC. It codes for CATSSTGSGYTF.

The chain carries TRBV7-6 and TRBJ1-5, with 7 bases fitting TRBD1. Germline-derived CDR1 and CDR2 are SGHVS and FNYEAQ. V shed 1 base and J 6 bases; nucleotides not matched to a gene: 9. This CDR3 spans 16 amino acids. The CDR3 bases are TGTGCCAGCAGCTTAGGTGCAGGGGGAGCGGGTCAGCCCCAGCATTTT. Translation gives CASSLGAGGAGQPQHF.

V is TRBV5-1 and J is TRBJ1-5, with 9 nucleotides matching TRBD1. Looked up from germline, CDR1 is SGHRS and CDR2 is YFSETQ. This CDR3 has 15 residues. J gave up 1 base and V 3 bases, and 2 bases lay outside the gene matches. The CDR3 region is CASSWTGESNQPQHF. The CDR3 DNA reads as TGCGCCAGCAGCTGGACAGGGGAGAGCAATCAGCCCCAGCATTTT.